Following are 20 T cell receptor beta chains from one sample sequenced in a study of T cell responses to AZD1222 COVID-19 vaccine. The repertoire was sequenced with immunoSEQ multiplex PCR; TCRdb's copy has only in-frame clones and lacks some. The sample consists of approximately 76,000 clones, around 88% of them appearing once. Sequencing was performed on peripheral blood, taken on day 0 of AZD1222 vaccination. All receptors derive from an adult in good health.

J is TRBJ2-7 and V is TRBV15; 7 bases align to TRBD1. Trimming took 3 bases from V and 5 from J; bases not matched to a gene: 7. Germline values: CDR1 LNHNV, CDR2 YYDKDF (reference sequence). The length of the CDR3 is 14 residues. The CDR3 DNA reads TGTGCCACCAGCAGTCCGAGACAGGGCGACGAGCAGTACTTC. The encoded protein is CATSSPRQGDEQYF.

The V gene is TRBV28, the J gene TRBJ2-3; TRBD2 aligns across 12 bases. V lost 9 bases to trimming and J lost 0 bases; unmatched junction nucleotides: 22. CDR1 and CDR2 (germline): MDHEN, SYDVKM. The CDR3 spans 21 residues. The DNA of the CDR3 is TGTGCCAGTAAACACGGACAGGGCACTAGCGGGAGGCCTGAAAGCACAGATACGCAGTATTTT. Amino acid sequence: CASKHGQGTSGRPESTDTQYF.

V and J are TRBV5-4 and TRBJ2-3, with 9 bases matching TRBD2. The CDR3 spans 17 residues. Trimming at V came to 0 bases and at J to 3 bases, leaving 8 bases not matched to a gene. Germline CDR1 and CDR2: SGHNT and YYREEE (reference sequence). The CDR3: CASSLGTASGATDTQYF. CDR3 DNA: TGTGCCAGCAGCTTGGGAACTGCTAGCGGGGCAACAGATACGCAGTATTTT.

The CDR3 bases are TGTGCCAGCAGTTCCCCAACCGGGACAGGGGTCCACGAGCAGTACTTC. Its protein product is CASSSPTGTGVHEQYF. V gene TRBV28 combines with J gene TRBJ2-7; 10 bases align to TRBD1. The trim removed 4 bases at V and 5 bases at J, leaving 11 bases unmatched. There are 16 residues in the CDR3. CDR1 MDHEN and CDR2 SYDVKM come from the germline V gene.

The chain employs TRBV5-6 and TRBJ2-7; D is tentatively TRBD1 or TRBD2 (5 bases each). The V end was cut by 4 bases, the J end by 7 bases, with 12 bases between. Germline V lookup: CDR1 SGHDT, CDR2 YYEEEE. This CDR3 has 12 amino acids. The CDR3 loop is CASSPSWGEQYF. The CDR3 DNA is TGTGCCAGCAGCCCCTCCTGGGGGGAGCAGTACTTC.

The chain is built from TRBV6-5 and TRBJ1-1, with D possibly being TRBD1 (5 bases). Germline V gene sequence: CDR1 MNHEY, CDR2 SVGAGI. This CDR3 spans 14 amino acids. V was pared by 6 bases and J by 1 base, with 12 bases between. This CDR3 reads CASRRGWQNTEAFF. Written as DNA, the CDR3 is TGTGCCAGCAGGCGGGGCTGGCAGAACACTGAAGCTTTCTTT.

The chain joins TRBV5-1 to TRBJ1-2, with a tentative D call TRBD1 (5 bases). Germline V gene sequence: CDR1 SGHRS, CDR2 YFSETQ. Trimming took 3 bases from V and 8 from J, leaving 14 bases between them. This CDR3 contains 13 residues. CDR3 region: CASSSGTQLGYTF. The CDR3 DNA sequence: TGCGCCAGCAGCTCGGGGACCCAGTTGGGCTACACCTTC.

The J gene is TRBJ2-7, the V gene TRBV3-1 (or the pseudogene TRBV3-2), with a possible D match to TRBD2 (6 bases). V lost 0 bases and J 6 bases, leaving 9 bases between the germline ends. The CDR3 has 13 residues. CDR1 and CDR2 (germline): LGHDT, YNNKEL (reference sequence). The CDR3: CASSQDWGGEQYF. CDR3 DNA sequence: TGTGCCAGCAGCCAAGACTGGGGAGGCGAGCAGTACTTC.

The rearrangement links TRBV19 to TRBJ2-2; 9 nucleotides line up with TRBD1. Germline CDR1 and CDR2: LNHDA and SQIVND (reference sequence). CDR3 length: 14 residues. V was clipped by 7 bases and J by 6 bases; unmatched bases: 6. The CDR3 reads CASTTWTGAGELFF. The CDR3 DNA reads TGTGCCAGTACCACGTGGACAGGGGCCGGGGAGCTGTTTTTT. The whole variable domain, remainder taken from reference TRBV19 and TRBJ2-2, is DGGITQSPKYLFRKEGQNVTLSCEQNLNHDAMYWYRQDPGQGLRLIYYSQIVNDFQKGDIAEGYSVSREKKESFPLTVTSAQKNPTAFYLCASTTWTGAGELFFGEGSRLTVL.

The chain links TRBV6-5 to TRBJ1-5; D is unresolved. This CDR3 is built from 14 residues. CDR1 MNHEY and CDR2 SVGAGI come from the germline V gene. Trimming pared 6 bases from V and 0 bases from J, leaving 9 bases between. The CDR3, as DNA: TGTGCCAGCAGAAGCGGCGATAGCAATCAGCCCCAGCATTTT. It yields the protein CASRSGDSNQPQHF.

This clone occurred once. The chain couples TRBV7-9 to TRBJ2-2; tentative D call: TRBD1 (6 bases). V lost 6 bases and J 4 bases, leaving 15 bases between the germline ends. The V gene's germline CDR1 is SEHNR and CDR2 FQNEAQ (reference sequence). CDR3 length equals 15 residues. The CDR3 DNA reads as TGTGCCAGCAGGTTCAGGGGATCCGGCACCGGGGAGCTGTTTTTT. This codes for CASRFRGSGTGELFF.

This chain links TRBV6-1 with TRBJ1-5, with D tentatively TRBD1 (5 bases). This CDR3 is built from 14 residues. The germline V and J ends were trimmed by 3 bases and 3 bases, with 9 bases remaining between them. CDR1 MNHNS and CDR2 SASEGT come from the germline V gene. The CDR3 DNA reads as TGTGCCAGCAGTGATTCGGGGCCCAATCAGCCCCAGCATTTT. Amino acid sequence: CASSDSGPNQPQHF.

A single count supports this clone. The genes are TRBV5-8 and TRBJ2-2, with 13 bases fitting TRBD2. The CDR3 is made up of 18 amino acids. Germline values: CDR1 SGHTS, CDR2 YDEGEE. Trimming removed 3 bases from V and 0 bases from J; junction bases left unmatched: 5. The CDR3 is CASSYPGLAGTNTGELFF. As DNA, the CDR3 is TGTGCCAGCAGCTACCCGGGACTAGCGGGAACGAACACCGGGGAGCTGTTTTTT.

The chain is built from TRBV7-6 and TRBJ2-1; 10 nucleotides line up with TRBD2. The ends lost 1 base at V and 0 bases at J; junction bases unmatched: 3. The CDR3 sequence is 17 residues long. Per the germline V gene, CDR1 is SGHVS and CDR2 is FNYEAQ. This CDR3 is CASSLGSGGDSYNEQFF. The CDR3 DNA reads TGTGCCAGCAGCTTAGGGAGCGGGGGGGACTCCTACAATGAGCAGTTCTTC.

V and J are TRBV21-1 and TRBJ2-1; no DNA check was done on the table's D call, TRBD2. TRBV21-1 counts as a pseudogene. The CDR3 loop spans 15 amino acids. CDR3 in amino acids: CASSKETSGRNEQFF. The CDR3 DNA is TGTGCCAGCAGCAAAGAGACCAGCGGGAGAAATGAGCAGTTCTTC.

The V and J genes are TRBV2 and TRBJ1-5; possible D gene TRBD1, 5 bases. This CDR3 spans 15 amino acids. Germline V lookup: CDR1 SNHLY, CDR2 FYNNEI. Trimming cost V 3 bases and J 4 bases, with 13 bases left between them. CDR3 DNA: TGTGCCAGCAGTGACAGGGTTGGAACAAATCAGCCCCAGCATTTT. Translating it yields CASSDRVGTNQPQHF.

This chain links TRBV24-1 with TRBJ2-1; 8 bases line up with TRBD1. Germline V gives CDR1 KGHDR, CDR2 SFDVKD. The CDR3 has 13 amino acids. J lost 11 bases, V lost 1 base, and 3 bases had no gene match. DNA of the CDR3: TGTGCCACCAGTGATTTCGACAGGGGTCAGCAGTTCTTC. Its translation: CATSDFDRGQQFF.

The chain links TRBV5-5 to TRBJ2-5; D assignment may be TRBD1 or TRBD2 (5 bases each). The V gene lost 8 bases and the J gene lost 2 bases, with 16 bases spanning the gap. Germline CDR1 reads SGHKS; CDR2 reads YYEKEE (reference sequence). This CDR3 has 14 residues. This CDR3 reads CASATGTEQETQYF. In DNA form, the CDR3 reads TGTGCCAGTGCCACCGGGACGGAACAAGAGACCCAGTACTTC.

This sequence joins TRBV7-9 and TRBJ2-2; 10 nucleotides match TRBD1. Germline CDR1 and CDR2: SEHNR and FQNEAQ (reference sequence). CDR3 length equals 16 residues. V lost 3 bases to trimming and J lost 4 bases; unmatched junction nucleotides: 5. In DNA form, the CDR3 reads TGTGCCAGCAGCTTCCGACAGGGGGCACCCACCGGGGAGCTGTTTTTT. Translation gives CASSFRQGAPTGELFF.

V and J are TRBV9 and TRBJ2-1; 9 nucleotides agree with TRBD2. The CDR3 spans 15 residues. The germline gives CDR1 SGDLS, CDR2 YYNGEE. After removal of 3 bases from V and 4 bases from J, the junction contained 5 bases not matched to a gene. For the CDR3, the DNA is TGTGCCAGCAGCGCGGCGGGGGGGCTTTACAATGAGCAGTTCTTC. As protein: CASSAAGGLYNEQFF.